The 14 T cell receptor beta chains below all came from one sample that was sequenced in a study of CD8 T cells in Susac syndrome. Random hexamers served to reverse transcribe about 0.45 to 1 ug RNA. In TCRdb, the immunoSEQ multiplex PCR reads were re-called with MiXCR into one record per CDR3 protein. The sample lists more than 85,000 distinct CDR3 sequences; 85% to 95% were seen once. The sample taken for sequencing was CD4+ T cells from PBMCs. The receptor source for this set is a human donor with Susac syndrome.

The rearrangement uses TRBV3-1 and TRBJ2-5; possible D gene TRBD2, 6 bases. Germline assignment: CDR1 LGHDT and CDR2 YNNKEL (reference sequence). Trimming left V 4 bases short and J 0 bases short, with 9 bases between. The CDR3 has 14 residues. The CDR3 region is CASSRGDYQETQYF. For the CDR3, the DNA is TGTGCCAGCAGCCGGGGGGACTACCAAGAGACCCAGTACTTC.

This clonotype is a singleton in its sample. V gene TRBV24-1 combines with J gene TRBJ2-3; D may be TRBD1 (6 bases). V was clipped by 7 bases and J by 2 bases, with 21 bases between them. The CDR3 covers 17 residues. Germline CDR1 is KGHDR and CDR2 is SFDVKD. The CDR3 reads CATRTRRDMRFTDTQYF. As DNA, the CDR3 is TGTGCCACCAGGACCCGACGGGACATGAGATTCACAGATACGCAGTATTTT.

The rearrangement links TRBV4-3 to TRBJ2-6; D is possibly TRBD2 (5 bases). This CDR3 contains 17 residues. Trimming stripped 0 bases from V and 1 base from J, with 10 bases between. Germline lookup yields CDR1 LGHNA and CDR2 YSLEER. CDR3 sequence: CASSQEGPGSGANVLTF. Written as DNA, the CDR3 is TGCGCCAGCAGCCAAGAAGGTCCGGGGTCTGGGGCCAACGTCCTGACTTTC.

This chain joins TRBV25-1 and TRBJ1-1; D may be TRBD1 (6 bases). Trimming took 7 bases from V and 3 from J, leaving 18 bases between them. Germline-derived CDR1 and CDR2 are MGHDK and SYGVNS. The CDR3 covers 15 residues. DNA of the CDR3: TGTGCCAGCACGCCCCTAGGGGGAGAGTACACTGAAGCTTTCTTT. Translating it yields CASTPLGGEYTEAFF.

The V and J genes are TRBV15 and TRBJ1-2; a weak D match, TRBD1 (5 bases). The CDR3 has 15 residues. V shed 3 bases and J shed 8 bases, with 19 bases lying between them. Germline V gives CDR1 LNHNV, CDR2 YYDKDF (reference sequence). CDR3 nucleotides: TGTGCCACCAGCAGGGCCGACAGACGTCTAGGGGGCTACACCTTC. Protein sequence: CATSRADRRLGGYTF.

The V gene is TRBV24-1, the J gene TRBJ2-3; 7 positions agree with TRBD2. The CDR3 runs to 15 residues. Looked up from germline, CDR1 is KGHDR and CDR2 is SFDVKD. The V segment lost 5 bases and the J segment 1 base; nucleotides outside the gene matches: 5. The CDR3 DNA reads TGTGCCACCAGTGGGACGGGGGGAGGCACAGATACGCAGTATTTT. Translation: CATSGTGGGTDTQYF.

The rearrangement links TRBV5-4 to TRBJ2-7; 9 nucleotides match TRBD2. This CDR3 contains 15 residues. V was clipped by 4 bases and J by 2 bases; unmatched bases: 7. Germline values: CDR1 SGHNT, CDR2 YYREEE (reference sequence). Here the CDR3 reads CASSRAGGTTYEQYF. The CDR3 DNA follows: TGTGCCAGCAGCCGAGCGGGGGGTACTACCTACGAGCAGTACTTC.

V and J are TRBV3-1 and TRBJ2-2; D not certain. Trimming pared 4 bases from V and 4 bases from J, leaving 19 bases between. Germline V CDR1 and CDR2: LGHDT, YNNKEL (reference sequence). The CDR3 has 17 amino acids. The CDR3 is CASSPNTLGPVTGELFF. The CDR3 DNA reads TGTGCCAGCAGCCCTAACACCCTTGGCCCCGTCACCGGGGAGCTGTTTTTT. Filled out from reference TRBV3-1 and TRBJ2-2, the complete variable domain reads DTAVSQTPKYLVTQMGNDKSIKCEQNLGHDTMYWYKQDSKKFLKIMFSYNNKELIINETVPNRFSPKSPDKAHLNLHINSLELGDSAVYFCASSPNTLGPVTGELFFGEGSRLTVL.

The chain combines TRBV5-3 with TRBJ2-4; D unclear. TRBV5-3 falls under the ORF class, with uncertain function. Trimming removed 1 base at V and 0 bases at J, with 5 bases between. This CDR3 is built from 14 residues. CDR3 DNA sequence: TGTGCCAGAAGCTTGTCGGTAGCCAAAAACATTCAGTACTTC. Its protein is CARSLSVAKNIQYF.

This rearrangement joins TRBV27 to TRBJ2-7; D is ambiguous. This CDR3 region has 15 residues. V lost 5 bases to trimming and J lost 2 bases, with 16 bases between them. Germline CDR1 and CDR2: MNHEY and SMNVEV (reference sequence). Here the CDR3 reads CASSTGLGGPYEQYF. DNA for the CDR3: TGTGCCAGCAGTACCGGGCTGGGCGGACCCTACGAGCAGTACTTC.

The CDR3 nucleotides are TGCAGTGCTTCTCCAGGTATCGCCTACGAGCAGTACTTC. Its translation is CSASPGIAYEQYF. J is TRBJ2-7 and V is TRBV20-1; no clear D gene. Germline CDR1 is DFQATT and CDR2 is SNEGSKA (reference sequence). V was shortened by 5 bases and J by 2 bases, with 13 bases between the two germline ends. The CDR3 extends over 13 amino acids.

J is TRBJ2-5 and V is TRBV4-1, with TRBD2 matching over 9 bases. This CDR3 spans 19 amino acids. The germline CDR1 and CDR2 sequences are MGHRA and YSYEKL. V shed 0 bases, J shed 5 bases, and the junction held 16 bases outside the gene matches. CDR3 in amino acids: CASSQESGVAGAPRETQYF. The CDR3 coding sequence is TGCGCCAGCAGCCAAGAGTCCGGGGTAGCGGGGGCCCCCCGGGAGACCCAGTACTTC.

The chain is built from TRBV9 and TRBJ2-3, with unresolved D. Trimming stripped 7 bases from V and 0 bases from J, with 9 bases between. Germline V CDR1 and CDR2: SGDLS, YYNGEE. This CDR3 has 13 amino acids. The CDR3 DNA reads as TGTGCCAGCTCCGTCTCTAGCACAGATACGCAGTATTTT. Amino acids: CASSVSSTDTQYF.

A single count supports this clonotype. This chain uses TRBV20-1 with TRBJ2-5; weak D call: TRBD1 (5 bases). CDR3 length equals 15 residues. V lost 0 bases and J lost 0, with 11 bases in between. Per germline, CDR1 DFQATT and CDR2 SNEGSKA (reference sequence). The CDR3 region has the DNA TGCAGTGCTAGAGATTCCGGACACAACCAAGAGACCCAGTACTTC. It codes for CSARDSGHNQETQYF.